The 9 T cell receptor beta chains given below trace back to one sample, sequenced in a study of immune cell composition in non-small cell lung cancer. Only in-frame clones appear in the TCRdb table, and some are missing; sequencing was by immunoSEQ multiplex PCR. Here the sample spans roughly 8,700 clones, under 80% being singletons. The normal lung sample lay at least 3 cm, and maximally far, from the tumour. Sequencing was performed on non-adjacent lung tissue. Receptors were obtained from a human donor with non-small cell lung cancer.

The chain joins TRBV5-1 to TRBJ2-3; a weak D match, TRBD1 (6 bases). Trimming pared 4 bases from V and 2 bases from J, leaving 20 bases between. The CDR3 spans 17 residues. The germline CDR1 and CDR2 sequences are SGHRS and YFSETQ. CDR3 DNA sequence: TGCGCCAGCAGCCGAGTGCAGGGACAATCAATCACAGATACGCAGTATTTT. As protein: CASSRVQGQSITDTQYF. The full variable domain, rest sourced from reference TRBV5-1 and TRBJ2-3, is KAGVTQTPRYLIKTRGQQVTLSCSPISGHRSVSWYQQTPGQGLQFLFEYFSETQRNKGNFPGRFSGRQFSNSRSEMNVSTLELGDSALYLCASSRVQGQSITDTQYFGPGTRLTVL.

The chain couples TRBV6-6 to TRBJ1-2; D gene ambiguous. This CDR3 is built from 14 residues. The germline V and J ends were trimmed by 0 bases and 6 bases, with 11 bases remaining between them. In germline, CDR1 is MNHNY, CDR2 SVGAGI (reference sequence). This CDR3 reads CASSYSSSKNGYTF. CDR3 nucleotides: TGTGCCAGCAGTTACTCCTCGAGTAAAAATGGCTACACCTTC.

This clone was counted a single time. The V call is TRBV6-5, the J call TRBJ2-5; D may be TRBD2 (5 bases). The CDR3 has 13 residues. The V gene's germline CDR1 is MNHEY and CDR2 SVGAGI. V was pared by 6 bases and J by 5 bases, with 13 bases between. Here the CDR3 DNA reads TGTGCCAGCAGCGAATTGGGAGCTGAGACCCAGTACTTC. This encodes CASSELGAETQYF.

This rearrangement joins TRBV27 to TRBJ2-3; D possibly corresponds to TRBD2 (7 bases). The germline CDR1 and CDR2 sequences are MNHEY and SMNVEV (reference sequence). V was cut by 2 bases and J by 3 bases, with 15 bases left in between. The CDR3 has 16 amino acids. As DNA, the CDR3 is TGTGCCAGCAGTTTACGGGGGGCCCCATCTACAGATACGCAGTATTTT. Translating it yields CASSLRGAPSTDTQYF.

This clone was counted a few times. The chain employs TRBV5-5 and TRBJ1-6; D is perhaps TRBD1 (5 bases). The V and J ends lost 4 bases and 8 bases respectively, with 10 bases between them. The CDR3 runs to 13 residues. CDR1 and CDR2 from the germline V gene are SGHKS and YYEKEE (reference sequence). The chain's CDR3 is CASSPGFDSPLHF. In DNA form, the CDR3 reads TGTGCCAGCAGCCCAGGGTTTGATTCACCCCTCCACTTT.

V gene TRBV7-2 combines with J gene TRBJ2-1, with D possibly TRBD1 on 5 matching bases. CDR3 length: 15 residues. CDR1 is SGHTA and CDR2 is FQGNSA in the germline V gene. V lost 1 base, J lost 3 bases, and 10 bases lay in between. CDR3 residues: CASSLGQGFYNEQFF. As DNA, the CDR3 is TGTGCCAGCAGCTTAGGGCAGGGATTCTACAATGAGCAGTTCTTC.

The chain couples TRBV10-3 to TRBJ2-5; a possible D gene is TRBD2 (5 bases). Looked up from germline, CDR1 is ENHRY and CDR2 is SYGVKD. The CDR3 is made up of 14 amino acids. V lost 5 bases and J lost 5, with 15 bases in between. The CDR3 DNA is TGTGCCATCAGTCCCGGGAATGATGGGGAGACCCAGTACTTC. It encodes CAISPGNDGETQYF.

This clone was counted a single time. The chain links TRBV13 to TRBJ2-1, with TRBD2 matching 10 bases. Germline CDR1 is PRHDT and CDR2 is FYEKMQ (reference sequence). V dropped 4 bases and J dropped 4; count of bases not matched to a gene: 4. This CDR3 is 15 amino acids long. CDR3 DNA sequence: TGTGCCAGCAGCTCGAGCGGGGGGGCGTACAATGAGCAGTTCTTC. Residues: CASSSSGGAYNEQFF.

A single count supports this clone. The genes are TRBV5-1 and TRBJ1-3; 9 bases map to TRBD1. The germline V gene encodes CDR1 SGHRS and CDR2 YFSETQ. This CDR3 is 14 amino acids long. J was trimmed by 4 bases and V by 7 bases; bases with no gene match: 6. The CDR3 DNA reads as TGCGCCAGCGGGGCCGGGACAGGGGGAAACACCATATATTTT. Encoded protein: CASGAGTGGNTIYF.